This record concerns one T cell receptor beta chain sequence. TCR beta CDR3 regions were amplified from RNA. The primer set for the first-round RT-PCR of the TCR CDR3 was HTBI. Using its own MiXCR run on the multiplex PCR reads, TCRdb lists one record per CDR3 protein. Among a few hundred thousand distinct CDR3 sequences listed, approximately 15% were seen once. This record comes from a study of T cells in Graves' hyperthyroidism and ophthalmopathy. The CDR3 covers 15 residues. Trimming left V 6 bases short and J 8 bases short, with 22 bases between. The clonotype was recovered from a woman in her thirties or forties with Graves' ophthalmopathy. The sequenced sample consisted of blood. This chain uses TRBV12-3 or TRBV12-4 with TRBJ1-2, with D maybe TRBD1 (6 bases). The CDR3 is CASRQRRRLQGGYTF. For the CDR3, the DNA is TGTGCCAGCAGACAACGACGACGGCTCCAGGGGGGCTACACCTTC.